This is a list of T cell receptor beta chains from one sample in a study of T cells after yellow fever vaccination. TCRdb independently ran MiXCR on the 5' RACE reads; one entry per CDR3 protein. In the table there are 50,000 or so distinct CDR3 sequences, approximately 6.6% of which are singletons. This specimen was CD8+ T cells not binding an NS4B(214-222) dextramer, sorted from PBMCs, taken approximately 40 days after the first yellow fever vaccination. These receptors were obtained from a man in his late teens or twenties who received the YFV17D yellow fever vaccine. Both conserved end residues are part of each CDR3. The order of the fields is clone size, D gene, J gene, CDR3 length, V gene, CDR3 protein, CDR3 DNA. D genes are given only for firm matches. Rows give clone size only sometimes, using once, few, many, or a class for an expanded clone.

abundance: .
d_gene: .
j_gene: TRBJ2-2
len: 15
v_gene: TRBV6-1
CDR3aa: CASRSYEGNTGELFF
CDR3nt: TGTGCCAGCAGGAGCTACGAGGGAAACACCGGGGAGCTGTTTTTT

abundance: many
d_gene: .
j_gene: TRBJ2-4
len: 17
v_gene: TRBV4-3
CDR3aa: CASSQEFVGQHKNIQYF
CDR3nt: TGCGCCAGCAGCCAAGAGTTCGTAGGACAGCACAAAAACATTCAGTACTTC

abundance: few
d_gene: .
j_gene: TRBJ2-2
len: 14
v_gene: TRBV20-1
CDR3aa: CSARDLRNTGELFF
CDR3nt: TGCAGTGCTAGAGATCTCAGGAACACCGGGGAGCTGTTTTTT

abundance: few
d_gene: .
j_gene: TRBJ2-2
len: 19
v_gene: TRBV12-3/TRBV12-4
CDR3aa: CACSSTSGPTLTKVGELFF
CDR3nt: TGTGCCTGCAGTTCCACATCCGGACCAACCCTAACTAAAGTCGGGGAGCTGTTTTTT

abundance: few
d_gene: .
j_gene: TRBJ1-2
len: 16
v_gene: TRBV11-2
CDR3aa: CASSLEYREGGHGYTF
CDR3nt: TGTGCCAGCAGCTTAGAGTACCGGGAGGGGGGCCATGGCTACACCTTC

abundance: .
d_gene: TRBD1
j_gene: TRBJ2-7
len: 13
v_gene: TRBV30
CDR3aa: CAWGQVLSYEQYF
CDR3nt: TGTGCCTGGGGACAGGTCCTCTCCTACGAGCAGTACTTC

abundance: many
d_gene: .
j_gene: TRBJ2-4
len: 14
v_gene: TRBV21-1
CDR3aa: CASSNQGAANIQYF
CDR3nt: TGTGCCAGCAGCAATCAAGGCGCGGCAAACATTCAGTACTTC

abundance: .
d_gene: .
j_gene: TRBJ1-5
len: 13
v_gene: TRBV12-3/TRBV12-4
CDR3aa: CDSSLGGNQPQHF
CDR3nt: TGTGACAGCAGTTTGGGGGGAAATCAGCCCCAGCATTTT

abundance: .
d_gene: TRBD2
j_gene: TRBJ2-4
len: 19
v_gene: TRBV2
CDR3aa: CASSEYKTGGHLAKNIQYF
CDR3nt: TGTGCCAGCAGTGAATATAAAACGGGGGGGCATCTAGCCAAAAACATTCAGTACTTC

abundance: few
d_gene: TRBD2
j_gene: TRBJ2-2
len: 14
v_gene: TRBV7-2
CDR3aa: CASGTSGGVGELFF
CDR3nt: TGTGCCAGCGGGACTAGCGGGGGGGTCGGGGAGCTGTTTTTT

abundance: few
d_gene: .
j_gene: TRBJ2-2
len: 16
v_gene: TRBV12-3/TRBV12-4
CDR3aa: CASRGSGQSYTGELFF
CDR3nt: TGTGCCAGCAGAGGCTCCGGACAGAGTTACACCGGGGAGCTGTTTTTT

abundance: .
d_gene: .
j_gene: TRBJ2-3
len: 15
v_gene: TRBV9
CDR3aa: CASSVVGDSTDTQYF
CDR3nt: TGTGCCAGCAGCGTAGTCGGCGATAGCACAGATACGCAGTATTTT

abundance: .
d_gene: TRBD1
j_gene: TRBJ2-7
len: 14
v_gene: TRBV19
CDR3aa: CASSIGQGRNEQYF
CDR3nt: TGTGCCAGTAGTATAGGACAGGGTAGAAACGAGCAGTACTTC

abundance: .
d_gene: .
j_gene: TRBJ1-1
len: 11
v_gene: TRBV5-4
CDR3aa: CASSQLTEAFF
CDR3nt: TGTGCCAGCAGCCAACTAACTGAAGCTTTCTTT